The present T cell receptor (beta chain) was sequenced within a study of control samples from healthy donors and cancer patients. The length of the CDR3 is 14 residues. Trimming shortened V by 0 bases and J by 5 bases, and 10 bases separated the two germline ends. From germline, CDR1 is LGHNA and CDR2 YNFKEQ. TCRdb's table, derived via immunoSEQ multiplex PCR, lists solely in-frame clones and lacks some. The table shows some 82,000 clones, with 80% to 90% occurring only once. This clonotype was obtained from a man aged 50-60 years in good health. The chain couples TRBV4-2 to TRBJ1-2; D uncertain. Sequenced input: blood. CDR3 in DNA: TGTGCCAGCAGCCAAGATGTACAGCAATATGGCTACACCTTC. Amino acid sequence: CASSQDVQQYGYTF.